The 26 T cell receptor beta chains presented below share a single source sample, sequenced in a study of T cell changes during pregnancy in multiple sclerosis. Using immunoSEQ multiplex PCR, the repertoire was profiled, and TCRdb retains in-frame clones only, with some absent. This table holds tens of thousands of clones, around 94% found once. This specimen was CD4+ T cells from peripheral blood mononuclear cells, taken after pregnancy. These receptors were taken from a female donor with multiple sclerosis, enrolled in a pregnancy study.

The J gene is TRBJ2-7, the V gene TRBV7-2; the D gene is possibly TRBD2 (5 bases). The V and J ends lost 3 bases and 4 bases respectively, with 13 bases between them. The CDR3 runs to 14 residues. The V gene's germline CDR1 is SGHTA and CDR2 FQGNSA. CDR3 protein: CASSFGGSRYEQYF. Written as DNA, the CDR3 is TGTGCCAGCAGCTTTGGTGGGAGTAGATACGAGCAGTACTTC.

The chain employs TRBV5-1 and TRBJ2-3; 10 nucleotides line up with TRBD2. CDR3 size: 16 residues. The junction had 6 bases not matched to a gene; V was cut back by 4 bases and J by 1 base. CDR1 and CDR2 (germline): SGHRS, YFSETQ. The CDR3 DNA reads TGCGCCAGCAGCCTCCGGACTAGCGGAGGCACAGATACGCAGTATTTT. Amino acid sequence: CASSLRTSGGTDTQYF.

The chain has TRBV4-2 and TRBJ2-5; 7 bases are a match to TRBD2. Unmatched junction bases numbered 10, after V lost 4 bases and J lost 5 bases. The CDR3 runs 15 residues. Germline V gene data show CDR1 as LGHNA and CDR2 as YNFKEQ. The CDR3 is CASSPGGGVSETQYF. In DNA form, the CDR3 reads TGTGCCAGCAGCCCCGGGGGAGGGGTATCGGAGACCCAGTACTTC.

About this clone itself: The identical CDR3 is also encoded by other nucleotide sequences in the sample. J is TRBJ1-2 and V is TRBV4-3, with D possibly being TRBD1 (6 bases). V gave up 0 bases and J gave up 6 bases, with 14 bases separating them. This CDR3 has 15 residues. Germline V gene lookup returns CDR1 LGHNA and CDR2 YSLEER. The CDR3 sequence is CASSQDPQGWNGYTF. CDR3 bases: TGCGCCAGCAGCCAAGACCCCCAGGGGTGGAATGGCTACACCTTC.

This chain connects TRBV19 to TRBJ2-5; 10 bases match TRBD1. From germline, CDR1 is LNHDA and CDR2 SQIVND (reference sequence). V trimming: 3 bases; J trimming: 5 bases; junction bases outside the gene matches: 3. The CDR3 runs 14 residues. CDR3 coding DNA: TGTGCCAGTAGTATCGGGACAGGGGTCGAGACCCAGTACTTC. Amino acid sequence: CASSIGTGVETQYF. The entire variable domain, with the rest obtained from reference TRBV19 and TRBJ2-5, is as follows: DGGITQSPKYLFRKEGQNVTLSCEQNLNHDAMYWYRQDPGQGLRLIYYSQIVNDFQKGDIAEGYSVSREKKESFPLTVTSAQKNPTAFYLCASSIGTGVETQYFGPGTRLLVL.

The CDR3 DNA reads TGTGCCAGCAGTTACACCTGGGACAAGTCCTACACCTTC. Translation: CASSYTWDKSYTF. V and J are TRBV6-5 and TRBJ1-2, with TRBD1 as a possible D gene (6 bases). V lost 2 bases to trimming and J lost 10 bases, with 14 bases between them. CDR1 is MNHEY and CDR2 is SVGAGI in the germline V gene. The CDR3 length is 13 residues.

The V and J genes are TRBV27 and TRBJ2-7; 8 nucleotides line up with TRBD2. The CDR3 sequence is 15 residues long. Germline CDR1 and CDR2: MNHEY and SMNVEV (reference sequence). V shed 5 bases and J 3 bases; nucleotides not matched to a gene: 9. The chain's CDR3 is CASSPELAELYEQYF. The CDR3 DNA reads TGTGCCAGCAGTCCCGAACTAGCGGAGCTCTACGAGCAGTACTTC.

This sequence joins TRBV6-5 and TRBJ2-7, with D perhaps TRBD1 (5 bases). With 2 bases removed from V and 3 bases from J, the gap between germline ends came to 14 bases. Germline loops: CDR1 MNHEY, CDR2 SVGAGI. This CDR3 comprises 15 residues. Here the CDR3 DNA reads TGTGCCAGCAGTTACGTCGGCCCTAGGGGCTACGAGCAGTACTTC. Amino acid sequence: CASSYVGPRGYEQYF.

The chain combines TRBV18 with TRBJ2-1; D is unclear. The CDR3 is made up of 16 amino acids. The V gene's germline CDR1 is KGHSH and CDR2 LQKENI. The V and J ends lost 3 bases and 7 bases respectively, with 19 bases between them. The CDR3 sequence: CASSPPIRVLQNEQFF. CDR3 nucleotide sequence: TGTGCCAGCTCACCCCCAATCCGGGTCCTACAAAATGAGCAGTTCTTC.

The CDR3 reads CASSPRLVTLSEQFF. The CDR3 nucleotides are TGTGCCAGCAGCCCAAGACTAGTTACCTTAAGTGAGCAGTTCTTC. This chain uses TRBV9 with TRBJ2-1, with a tentative D call TRBD2 (6 bases). Germline CDR1 reads SGDLS; CDR2 reads YYNGEE. CDR3 size: 15 residues. Between the trimmed V and J ends, which lost 4 bases and 9 bases, there was a span of 20 bases.

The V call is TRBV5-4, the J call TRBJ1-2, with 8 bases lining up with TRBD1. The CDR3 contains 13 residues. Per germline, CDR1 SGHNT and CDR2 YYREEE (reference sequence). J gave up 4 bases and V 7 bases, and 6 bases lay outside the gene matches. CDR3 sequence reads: CASGQTGAYGYTF. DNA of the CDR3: TGTGCCAGCGGCCAGACAGGGGCCTATGGCTACACCTTC.

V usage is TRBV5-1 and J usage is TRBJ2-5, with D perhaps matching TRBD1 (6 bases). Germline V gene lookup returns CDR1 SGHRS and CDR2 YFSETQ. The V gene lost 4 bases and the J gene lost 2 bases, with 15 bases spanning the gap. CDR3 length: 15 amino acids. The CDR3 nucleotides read TGCGCCAGCAGCCCAGGGGTGGGGATGCAAGAGACCCAGTACTTC. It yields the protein CASSPGVGMQETQYF.

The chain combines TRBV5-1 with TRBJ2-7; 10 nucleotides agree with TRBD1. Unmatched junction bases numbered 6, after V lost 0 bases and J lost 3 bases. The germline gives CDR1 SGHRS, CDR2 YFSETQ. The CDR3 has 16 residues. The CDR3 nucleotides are TGCGCCAGCAGCTTGGGAACCGGGACAGGGGTCTACGAGCAGTACTTC. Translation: CASSLGTGTGVYEQYF.

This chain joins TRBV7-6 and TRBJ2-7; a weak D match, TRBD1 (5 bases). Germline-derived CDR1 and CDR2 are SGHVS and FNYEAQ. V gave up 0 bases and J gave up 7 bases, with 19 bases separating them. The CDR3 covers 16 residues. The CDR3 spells CASSLASGSMGGEQYF. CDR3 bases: TGTGCCAGCAGCTTAGCTTCAGGGTCTATGGGCGGTGAGCAGTACTTC.

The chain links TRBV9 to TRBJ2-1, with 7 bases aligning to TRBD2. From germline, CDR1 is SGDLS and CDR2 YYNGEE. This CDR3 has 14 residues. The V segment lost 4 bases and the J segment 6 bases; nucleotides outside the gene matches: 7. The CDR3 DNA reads TGTGCCAGCAGCCCACGTTGGGGGGGCAATGAGCAGTTCTTC. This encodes CASSPRWGGNEQFF.

This chain's CDR3 is CASSKGQGTQYF. As DNA, the CDR3 is TGTGCCAGCAGCAAGGGACAGGGTACGCAGTATTTT. The V call is TRBV7-6, the J call TRBJ2-3; 9 positions match TRBD1. The CDR3 extends over 12 amino acids. Germline V gene sequence: CDR1 SGHVS, CDR2 FNYEAQ. The trim removed 5 bases at V and 8 bases at J, leaving 2 bases unmatched.

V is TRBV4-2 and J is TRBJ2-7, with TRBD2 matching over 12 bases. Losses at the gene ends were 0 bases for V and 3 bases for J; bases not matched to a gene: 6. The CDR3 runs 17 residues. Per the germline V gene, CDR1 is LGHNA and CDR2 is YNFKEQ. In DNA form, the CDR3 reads TGTGCCAGCAGCCAAGAGCTAGCGGGGGGGGTGGACTACGAGCAGTACTTC. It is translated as CASSQELAGGVDYEQYF.

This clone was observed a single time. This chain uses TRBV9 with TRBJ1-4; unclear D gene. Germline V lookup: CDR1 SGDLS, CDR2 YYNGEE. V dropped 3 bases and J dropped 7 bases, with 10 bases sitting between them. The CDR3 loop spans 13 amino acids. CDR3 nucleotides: TGTGCCAGCAGCGCTCATTCCGGTGAAAAACTGTTTTTT. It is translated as CASSAHSGEKLFF.

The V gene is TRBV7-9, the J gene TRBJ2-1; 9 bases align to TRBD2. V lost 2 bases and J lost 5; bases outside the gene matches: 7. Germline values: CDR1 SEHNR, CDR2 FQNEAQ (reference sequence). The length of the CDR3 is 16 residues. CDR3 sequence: CASSLIAGVQDNEQFF. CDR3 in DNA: TGTGCCAGCAGCTTAATAGCGGGAGTTCAGGACAATGAGCAGTTCTTC.

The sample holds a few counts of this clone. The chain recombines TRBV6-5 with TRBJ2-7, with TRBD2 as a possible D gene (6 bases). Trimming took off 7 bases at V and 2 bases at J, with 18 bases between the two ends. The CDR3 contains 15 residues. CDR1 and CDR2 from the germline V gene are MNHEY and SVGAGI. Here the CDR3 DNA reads TGTGCCAGCAACGCGGGACTCCCTTTGACCTACGAGCAGTACTTC. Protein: CASNAGLPLTYEQYF.

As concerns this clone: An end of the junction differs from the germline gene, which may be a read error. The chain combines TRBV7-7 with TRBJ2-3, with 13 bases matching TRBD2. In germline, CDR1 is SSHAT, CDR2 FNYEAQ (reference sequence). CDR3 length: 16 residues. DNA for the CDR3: TGTGCTAGCAGCACCGGACTAGCGGGAGCGATAGATACGCAGTATTTT. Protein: CASSTGLAGAIDTQYF.

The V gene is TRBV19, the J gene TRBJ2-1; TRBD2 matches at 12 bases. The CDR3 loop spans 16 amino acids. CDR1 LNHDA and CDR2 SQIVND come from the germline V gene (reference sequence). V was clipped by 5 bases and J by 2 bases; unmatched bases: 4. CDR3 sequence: CASSPRLAGAYNEQFF. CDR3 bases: TGTGCCAGTAGTCCCCGACTAGCGGGAGCCTACAATGAGCAGTTCTTC. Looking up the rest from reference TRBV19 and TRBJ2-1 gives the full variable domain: DGGITQSPKYLFRKEGQNVTLSCEQNLNHDAMYWYRQDPGQGLRLIYYSQIVNDFQKGDIAEGYSVSREKKESFPLTVTSAQKNPTAFYLCASSPRLAGAYNEQFFGPGTRLTVL.

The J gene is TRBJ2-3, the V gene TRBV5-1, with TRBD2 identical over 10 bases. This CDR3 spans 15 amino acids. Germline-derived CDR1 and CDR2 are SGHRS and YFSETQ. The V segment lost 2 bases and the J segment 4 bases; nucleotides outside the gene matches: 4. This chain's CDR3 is CASSFLAGEADTQYF. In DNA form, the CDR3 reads TGCGCCAGCAGCTTCCTAGCGGGAGAGGCAGATACGCAGTATTTT.

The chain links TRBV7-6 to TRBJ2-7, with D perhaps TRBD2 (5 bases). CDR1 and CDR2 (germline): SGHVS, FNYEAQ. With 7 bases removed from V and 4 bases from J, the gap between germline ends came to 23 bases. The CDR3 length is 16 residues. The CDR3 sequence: CASTSQRRKWAYEQYF. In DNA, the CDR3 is TGTGCCAGCACTAGCCAAAGGCGGAAATGGGCTTACGAGCAGTACTTC.

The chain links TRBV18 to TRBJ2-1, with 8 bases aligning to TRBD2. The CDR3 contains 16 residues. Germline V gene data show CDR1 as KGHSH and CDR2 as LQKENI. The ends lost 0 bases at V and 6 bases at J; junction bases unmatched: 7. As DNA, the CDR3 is TGTGCCAGCTCACCACCTAAGGGACTAGGGATCAATGAGCAGTTCTTC. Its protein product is CASSPPKGLGINEQFF.

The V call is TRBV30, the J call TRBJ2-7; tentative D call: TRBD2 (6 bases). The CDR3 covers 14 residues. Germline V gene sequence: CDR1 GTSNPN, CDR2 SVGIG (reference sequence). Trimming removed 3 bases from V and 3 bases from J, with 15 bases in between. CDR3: CAWSLRRLVYEQYF. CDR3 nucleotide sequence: TGTGCCTGGAGCTTGAGGCGACTAGTCTACGAGCAGTACTTC.